These 3 T cell receptor beta chains came from one sample sequenced in a study of CD8 T cells in ankylosing spondylitis. Study-level findings and limits: Seemingly characteristic of ankylosing spondylitis blood was a TCR beta motif consisting of several highly homologous variants.

Antigen specificity for these receptors is unknown. TCRdb re-derived calls from the 5' RACE reads in MiXCR, one entry per CDR3 protein. The sample gives some 200,000 distinct CDR3 sequences, roughly 6.6% of which show up once; 14% is in the top ten. Material for sequencing was blood, either unsorted or a sorted T cell fraction (not recorded which). These receptors were obtained from a male donor with ankylosing spondylitis.

This clonotype has a count of ten or more. J is TRBJ1-2 and V is TRBV4-3; tentative D call: TRBD1 (6 bases). The V end lost 0 bases, the J end lost 3 bases, and 11 bases lay between the germline ends. Germline V gene sequence: CDR1 LGHNA, CDR2 YSLEER. The CDR3 sequence is 15 residues long. The CDR3 loop reads CASSQDPGADYGYTF. CDR3 bases: TGCGCCAGCAGCCAAGATCCGGGGGCGGACTATGGCTACACCTTC.

The genes are TRBV6-1 and TRBJ2-6, with D uncertain. The CDR3 is made up of 14 amino acids. Trimming cost V 6 bases and J 1 base, with 7 bases left between them. In germline, CDR1 is MNHNS, CDR2 SASEGT. CDR3: CASSQLSGANVLTF. CDR3 DNA sequence: TGTGCCAGCAGCCAGTTGTCTGGGGCCAACGTCCTGACTTTC.

In its sample, this clonotype was seen many times. The chain joins TRBV9 to TRBJ2-3, with 10 bases that match TRBD2. The CDR3 has 14 residues. Germline-derived CDR1 and CDR2 are SGDLS and YYNGEE. V dropped 7 bases and J dropped 4; count of bases not matched to a gene: 6. CDR3 residues: CASSPSGSADTQYF. CDR3 nucleotides: TGTGCCAGCTCTCCTAGCGGGAGTGCAGATACGCAGTATTTT.